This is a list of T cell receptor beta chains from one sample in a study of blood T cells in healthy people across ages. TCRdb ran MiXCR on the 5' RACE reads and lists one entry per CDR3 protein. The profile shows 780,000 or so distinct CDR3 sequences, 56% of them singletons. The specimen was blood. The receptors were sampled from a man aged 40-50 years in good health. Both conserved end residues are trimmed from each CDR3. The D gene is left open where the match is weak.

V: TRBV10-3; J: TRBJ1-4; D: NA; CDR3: AISSQNDNEKLF
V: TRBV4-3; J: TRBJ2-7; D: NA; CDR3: ASSQELGTLTYEQY
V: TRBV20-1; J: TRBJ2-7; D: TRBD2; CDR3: SASLAGVGYEQY
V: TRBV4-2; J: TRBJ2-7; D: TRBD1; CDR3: ASSPPGTGVYEQY
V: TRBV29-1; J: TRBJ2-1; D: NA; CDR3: SVRGTSGEQF
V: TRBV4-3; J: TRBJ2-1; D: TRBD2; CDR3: ASSQDGGTPGGEQF
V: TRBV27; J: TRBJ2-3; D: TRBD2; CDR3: ASSITAGGTTDTQY
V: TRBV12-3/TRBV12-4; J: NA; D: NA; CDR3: ASSQGPDRTPTGEQY
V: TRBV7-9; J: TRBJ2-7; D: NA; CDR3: ASSFQAHYEQY
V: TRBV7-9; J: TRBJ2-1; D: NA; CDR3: ASSPLGFQVRYEQF
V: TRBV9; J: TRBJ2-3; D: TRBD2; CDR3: ASSQALAGLVDTQY
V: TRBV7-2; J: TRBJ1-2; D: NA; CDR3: ASSLDGTDVLGYT
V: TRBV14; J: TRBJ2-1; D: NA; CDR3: ASSQERATNEQF